The T cell receptor beta chain described here comes from a study of OX40 agonist ivuxolimab in advanced cancers. TCRdb's copy holds only in-frame clones and misses some; the assay was immunoSEQ multiplex PCR. The repertoire has 18,000 or so clones, approximately 80% of them found once; the top ten carry around 15%. Blood samples were obtained at baseline, cycle 4 day 1, and cycle 7 day 1. The input for sequencing was CD4+ or CD8+ T cells sorted from blood, taken in a trial of the OX40 agonist ivuxolimab. This sequence was found in an adult with an advanced solid tumor such as melanoma, head and neck, liver or kidney cancer.

As DNA, the CDR3 is TGTGCCAGCAGCCGCGACGGGATTAGCAATCAGCCCCAGCATTTT. Protein product: CASSRDGISNQPQHF. The chain has TRBV7-2 and TRBJ1-5; D gene ambiguous. Trimming took off 5 bases at V and 0 bases at J, with 11 bases between the two ends. CDR1 and CDR2 (germline): SGHTA, FQGNSA. The CDR3 has 15 amino acids.